These 31 T cell receptor beta chains originate from one sample sequenced in a study of PD-L1 blockade in urothelial cancer. TCRdb's copy holds only in-frame clones and misses some; the assay was immunoSEQ multiplex PCR. The sample lists 29,000 or so clones, more than 75% occurring once. Material: PBMCs, obtained around atezolizumab (anti-PD-L1) treatment. These receptor sequences come from a man in his fifties or sixties with urothelial cancer.

V and J are TRBV19 and TRBJ2-1, with 11 bases that match TRBD2. The CDR3 spans 15 residues. V gave up 6 bases and J gave up 3 bases; unmatched junction bases: 4. Looked up from germline, CDR1 is LNHDA and CDR2 is SQIVND (reference sequence). The chain's CDR3 is CASRTSGSVYNEQFF. The CDR3 DNA is TGTGCCAGTAGAACTAGCGGGAGTGTCTACAATGAGCAGTTCTTC.

This clone was counted once. V and J are TRBV7-9 and TRBJ2-1; no clear D gene. This CDR3 is built from 13 residues. The ends were cut back, 3 bases at V and 10 bases at J, with 13 bases in the middle. Looked up from germline, CDR1 is SEHNR and CDR2 is FQNEAQ (reference sequence). DNA for the CDR3: TGTGCCAGCAGCTTTAGAGGTTTTGGCGAGCAGTTCTTC. Translating it yields CASSFRGFGEQFF.

V and J are TRBV19 and TRBJ2-1, with 7 positions matching TRBD2. Unmatched junction bases numbered 19, after V lost 5 bases and J lost 6 bases. This CDR3 is built from 18 residues. The germline gives CDR1 LNHDA, CDR2 SQIVND (reference sequence). The CDR3 region has the DNA TGTGCCAGTAGTTCCCCAATGACGGGAGGAGGATTGGGCAATGAGCAGTTCTTC. Protein sequence: CASSSPMTGGGLGNEQFF.

This chain joins TRBV28 and TRBJ2-2, with 8 bases that match TRBD2. The CDR3 runs to 13 residues. Trimming at V came to 5 bases and at J to 7 bases, leaving 3 bases not matched to a gene. Germline CDR1 reads MDHEN; CDR2 reads SYDVKM. The CDR3 loop reads CASSPGGFGELFF. The CDR3 DNA sequence: TGTGCCAGCAGTCCGGGGGGGTTCGGGGAGCTGTTTTTT.

V gene TRBV5-1 combines with J gene TRBJ2-5, with 8 bases that match TRBD2. Per germline, CDR1 SGHRS and CDR2 YFSETQ. V was clipped by 1 base and J by 2 bases; unmatched bases: 1. The CDR3 covers 14 residues. DNA for the CDR3: TGCGCCAGCAGCTTGCGCGGGGGGCAAGAGACCCAGTACTTC. Its protein product is CASSLRGGQETQYF.

This chain uses TRBV7-9 with TRBJ2-1, with D perhaps matching TRBD2 (5 bases). This CDR3 is 17 amino acids long. V was cut by 5 bases and J by 2 bases, with 19 bases left in between. Germline CDR1 reads SEHNR; CDR2 reads FQNEAQ (reference sequence). The CDR3 sequence is CASSQRNARRTYNEQFF. DNA for the CDR3: TGTGCCAGCAGCCAGCGGAACGCGAGACGGACCTACAATGAGCAGTTCTTC.

The V call is TRBV10-2, the J call TRBJ1-5; tentative D call: TRBD1 (6 bases). Germline V CDR1 and CDR2: WSHSY, SAAADI. CDR3 length: 12 amino acids. Between the trimmed V and J ends, which lost 6 bases and 5 bases, there was a span of 8 bases. The CDR3 DNA reads TGCGCCAGCAGGAACAGGGATCAGCCCCAGCATTTT. It specifies CASRNRDQPQHF.

V usage is TRBV6-5 and J usage is TRBJ2-1; a possible D gene is TRBD2 (6 bases). CDR3 length equals 15 residues. Deletions cut 10 bases from V and 8 bases from J, with 24 bases between. Per germline, CDR1 MNHEY and CDR2 SVGAGI. CDR3 DNA sequence: TGTGCCACCAGACCTCGGGCTAGCGAGATTGATGAGCAGTTCTTC. It codes for CATRPRASEIDEQFF.

The rearrangement links TRBV5-4 to TRBJ1-2, with a possible D match to TRBD1 (6 bases). V gave up 0 bases and J gave up 8 bases, with 14 bases separating them. CDR1 and CDR2 (germline): SGHNT, YYREEE (reference sequence). This CDR3 spans 14 amino acids. The CDR3 DNA follows: TGTGCCAGCAGCTTGGTACAGGGTGCAGAGGGCTACACCTTC. Encoded protein: CASSLVQGAEGYTF.

The rearrangement links TRBV15 to TRBJ1-6, with D unresolved. Between the trimmed V and J ends, which lost 1 base and 8 bases, there was a span of 6 bases. The germline V gene encodes CDR1 LNHNV and CDR2 YYDKDF (reference sequence). The length of the CDR3 is 13 residues. CDR3 in DNA: TGTGCCACCAGCAGAGCGAGGGATTCACCCCTCCACTTT. This gives the protein CATSRARDSPLHF.

This rearrangement joins TRBV29-1 to TRBJ2-5; TRBD1 aligns across 7 bases. J was trimmed by 4 bases and V by 6 bases; bases with no gene match: 8. The CDR3 totals 13 residues. Looked up from germline, CDR1 is SQVTM and CDR2 is ANQGSEA. CDR3 coding DNA: TGCAGCGTCAGGGGGTCAAGTTTAGAGACCCAGTACTTC. The encoded protein is CSVRGSSLETQYF.

This clone was seen more than once but under ten times. The genes are TRBV6-1 and TRBJ2-7, with D possibly matching TRBD2 (6 bases). Trimming took off 4 bases at V and 0 bases at J, with 16 bases between the two ends. This CDR3 has 16 residues. Germline V lookup: CDR1 MNHNS, CDR2 SASEGT. The CDR3 reads CASSASASGVSYEQYF. CDR3 nucleotides: TGTGCCAGCAGTGCCTCCGCGTCGGGAGTCTCCTACGAGCAGTACTTC.

The chain is built from TRBV7-2 and TRBJ2-3; 9 bases match TRBD2. The trim removed 6 bases at V and 8 bases at J, leaving 12 bases unmatched. CDR1 SGHTA and CDR2 FQGNSA come from the germline V gene. This CDR3 has 15 residues. As DNA, the CDR3 is TGTGCCAGCAGTTATGGGGCGGGGGGGCAGGGTACGCAGTATTTT. It yields the protein CASSYGAGGQGTQYF.

The rearrangement links TRBV28 to TRBJ2-2, with D possibly matching TRBD2 (7 bases). Germline loops: CDR1 MDHEN, CDR2 SYDVKM. V lost 6 bases, J lost 5 bases, and 28 bases lay in between. The CDR3 has 19 residues. CDR3 bases: TGTGCCAGCAGCCCGTGGGGATCGTTTGGGGGGGCGAGAACCGGGGAGCTGTTTTTT. Protein: CASSPWGSFGGARTGELFF.

The gene calls are TRBV7-9 and TRBJ1-4; D perhaps matches TRBD1 (6 bases). CDR3 length: 15 residues. V lost 4 bases, J lost 0 bases, and 9 bases lay in between. The germline V gene has CDR1 SEHNR and CDR2 FQNEAQ (reference sequence). Here the CDR3 reads CASSWTETTNEKLFF. CDR3 DNA sequence: TGTGCCAGCAGCTGGACAGAGACAACTAATGAAAAACTGTTTTTT.

This clone was seen just once. The chain carries TRBV6-5 and TRBJ1-5; tentatively, D is TRBD1 (5 bases). V dropped 11 bases and J dropped 6 bases, with 17 bases sitting between them. The CDR3 runs 13 residues. Per germline, CDR1 MNHEY and CDR2 SVGAGI. In DNA, the CDR3 is TGTGCCGCGCGCGGGGGGTTCGGTCAGCCCCAGCATTTT. Translating gives CAARGGFGQPQHF.

The rearrangement uses TRBV9 and TRBJ1-3, with D hard to call. CDR1 is SGDLS, CDR2 YYNGEE, per germline. Trimming took off 0 bases at V and 0 bases at J, with 4 bases between the two ends. The CDR3 spans 14 residues. In DNA, the CDR3 is TGTGCCAGCAGCGTAGCTAGCTCTGGAAACACCATATATTTT. It translates to CASSVASSGNTIYF.

The V gene is TRBV10-3, the J gene TRBJ1-1; a possible D gene is TRBD1 (5 bases). Trimming took off 7 bases at V and 2 bases at J, with 8 bases between the two ends. There are 12 residues in the CDR3. Germline V gene sequence: CDR1 ENHRY, CDR2 SYGVKD. The CDR3 loop is CAITQGNTEAFF. As DNA, the CDR3 is TGTGCCATCACCCAGGGAAACACTGAAGCTTTCTTT.

The V call is TRBV9, the J call TRBJ2-7; no firm D call. The ends were cut back, 3 bases at V and 0 bases at J, with 7 bases in the middle. In germline, CDR1 is SGDLS, CDR2 YYNGEE. The CDR3 length is 13 residues. CDR3 bases: TGTGCCAGCAGCGGTCAGGACTCCTACGAGCAGTACTTC. Its protein is CASSGQDSYEQYF.

The gene calls are TRBV6-1 and TRBJ2-1; 8 nucleotides match TRBD1. This CDR3 region has 17 residues. Unmatched junction bases numbered 10, after V lost 4 bases and J lost 2 bases. CDR1 is MNHNS, CDR2 SASEGT, per germline. The CDR3 DNA reads TGTGCCAGCAGTGGGCGACAGGGGACTTACCCCTACAATGAGCAGTTCTTC. Translated, it gives CASSGRQGTYPYNEQFF.

The J gene is TRBJ2-5, the V gene TRBV25-1; the D gene is possibly TRBD1 (5 bases). With 6 bases removed from V and 4 bases from J, the gap between germline ends came to 12 bases. Germline-derived CDR1 and CDR2 are MGHDK and SYGVNS. The CDR3 loop spans 13 amino acids. CDR3 residues: CASRLQEAETQYF. CDR3 bases: TGTGCCAGCAGACTACAGGAAGCAGAGACCCAGTACTTC.

The chain's CDR3 is CASSWSTGGSEQFF. As DNA, the CDR3 is TGTGCCAGCAGCTGGTCGACAGGGGGAAGTGAGCAGTTCTTC. V gene TRBV11-2 combines with J gene TRBJ2-1, with TRBD1 matching over 9 bases. Per germline, CDR1 SGHAT and CDR2 FQNNGV. The CDR3 extends over 14 amino acids. J gave up 9 bases and V 4 bases, and 7 bases lay outside the gene matches.

The chain uses TRBV6-5 and TRBJ2-7, with 9 bases fitting TRBD1. The V gene's germline CDR1 is MNHEY and CDR2 SVGAGI. The V and J ends lost 6 bases and 7 bases, in that order; junction bases with no gene match: 10. The CDR3 has 14 amino acids. DNA for the CDR3: TGTGCCAGCAGCACCCGGGACAGGGCCCGGGAGCAGTACTTC. Amino acids: CASSTRDRAREQYF.

This chain uses TRBV10-1 with TRBJ2-3; TRBD2 might be the D (5 bases). The V and J ends lost 8 bases and 3 bases respectively, with 12 bases between them. CDR1 and CDR2 from the germline V gene are WNHNN and SYGVQD (reference sequence). This CDR3 has 13 residues. This CDR3 reads CASSTPGTDTQYF. In DNA, the CDR3 is TGCGCCAGCTCCACCCCGGGAACAGATACGCAGTATTTT.

This chain uses TRBV10-3 with TRBJ1-2, with 8 bases aligning to TRBD1. The CDR3 runs to 15 residues. Losses at the gene ends were 0 bases for V and 5 bases for J; bases not matched to a gene: 5. Looked up from germline, CDR1 is ENHRY and CDR2 is SYGVKD. The CDR3 DNA follows: TGTGCCATCAGTGAGTCCGGTGACAGGGGATATGGCTACACCTTC. It translates to CAISESGDRGYGYTF.

The chain has TRBV30 and TRBJ1-4, with 11 positions matching TRBD1. The germline V gene encodes CDR1 GTSNPN and CDR2 SVGIG (reference sequence). This CDR3 comprises 15 residues. The V gene end was trimmed by 2 bases and the J gene end by 7 bases; junction bases not matched to a gene: 6. The CDR3 reads CAWSPRTGGSEKLFF. For the CDR3, the DNA is TGTGCCTGGAGTCCCCGGACAGGGGGCAGTGAAAAACTGTTTTTT.

The chain has TRBV5-8 and TRBJ2-2, with 8 bases aligning to TRBD1. The V segment lost 2 bases and the J segment 6 bases; nucleotides outside the gene matches: 12. The length of the CDR3 is 17 residues. The germline V gene has CDR1 SGHTS and CDR2 YDEGEE. This chain's CDR3 is CASSLVGRGLLAGELFF. The CDR3 coding sequence is TGTGCCAGCAGCTTAGTGGGCAGGGGGCTTCTCGCCGGGGAGCTGTTTTTT.

This sequence joins TRBV4-1 and TRBJ2-1, with 9 bases that match TRBD2. The germline gives CDR1 MGHRA, CDR2 YSYEKL. This CDR3 spans 14 amino acids. The V segment lost 4 bases and the J segment 5 bases; nucleotides outside the gene matches: 3. CDR3 DNA: TGCGCCAGCAGCCTCGCTAGCGGGAACAATGAGCAGTTCTTC. Translating it yields CASSLASGNNEQFF.

The chain employs TRBV7-9 and TRBJ2-1, with 10 bases fitting TRBD2. The CDR3 runs to 18 residues. J gave up 6 bases and V 0 bases, and 11 bases lay outside the gene matches. In germline, CDR1 is SEHNR, CDR2 FQNEAQ (reference sequence). CDR3 region: CASSLALRVAGGLNEQFF. Written as DNA, the CDR3 is TGTGCCAGCAGCTTAGCCCTTCGGGTAGCGGGGGGTCTCAATGAGCAGTTCTTC. Supplemented by reference TRBV7-9 and TRBJ2-1, the full variable domain reads DTGVSQNPRHKITKRGQNVTFRCDPISEHNRLYWYRQTLGQGPEFLTYFQNEAQLEKSRLLSDRFSAERPKGSFSTLEIQRTEQGDSAMYLCASSLALRVAGGLNEQFFGPGTRLTVL.

This clone was counted once. V usage is TRBV11-2 and J usage is TRBJ2-7; 8 nucleotides match TRBD1. The CDR3 has 16 amino acids. CDR1 SGHAT and CDR2 FQNNGV come from the germline V gene. Losses at the gene ends were 0 bases for V and 1 base for J; bases not matched to a gene: 5. CDR3 region: CASSLDLGQASYEQYF. The CDR3 DNA follows: TGTGCCAGCAGCTTAGACTTGGGACAGGCATCCTACGAGCAGTACTTC.

The chain couples TRBV9 to TRBJ2-1, with D tentatively TRBD1 (6 bases). CDR3 length: 14 amino acids. Per the germline V gene, CDR1 is SGDLS and CDR2 is YYNGEE. The ends were cut back, 3 bases at V and 5 bases at J, with 12 bases in the middle. The CDR3 bases are TGTGCCAGCAGCGGGGGTTACAGGGACAATGAGCAGTTCTTC. Its protein product is CASSGGYRDNEQFF.